The present entry profiles one TCR beta chain with its context. Its specific antigen is unknown. Base qualities were left out, and no much larger clone turns up one base away. Participants in the prospective study were aged roughly 18 to 89 years, lived in some 24 United States geographic areas, and enrolled through a virtual design. In the prospective study, participants were assigned to cohorts based on the clinical history participants reported in a screening survey and a study questionnaire. Each participant in the prospective study had whole blood, serum and a nasopharyngeal or oropharyngeal swab collected by mobile phlebotomists. Additional blood draws and questionnaires over an approximately 2-month period could optionally be provided by prospective study participants. Prospective study blood samples were shipped either frozen or at room temperature before DNA extraction. The junction shows trimming of 1 base on V and 11 bases on J, plus 8 bases between the germline ends. From a lookup of the germline V gene (reference sequence), CDR1 and CDR2 are LGHDT and YNNKEL. From cysteine to phenylalanine, the CDR3 is 11 amino acids long. Only the CDR3 DNA stays, 33 bases, in frame from base 1.

The data originate from a study of blood T cell repertoires in COVID-19 (dated by TCRdb to the early 2020s). Some background on the complete study: The collaborator samples originated in the United States, Italy and Spain and spanned the acute and convalescent phases of COVID-19. The material from the prospective study consisted of cDNA or gDNA derived from T cells, B-cell-depleted T cells, or PBMCs. Deeply sampled blood TCRbeta repertoires from subjects exposed to, actively infected with, or recovered from COVID-19 were included in the dataset. A freely available public database, intended as a resource for researchers studying the immune response to SARS-CoV-2, is where the repertoires were released. Samples were obtained from the ongoing ImmuneRACE study (first 160 participants) and from about 1,300 subjects provided by 6 global collaborators. Nearly every sample came with metadata listing a de-identified subject ID, COVID-19 status, age in years and sex. Where HLA class I and class II types were available, the types were taken from metadata supplied by the sample provider, not from assay-based typing. What the authors observed across the whole study: How much clinical and demographic metadata was included differed by source and by participant, and the metadata was provided uncurated.

TCRbeta CDR3 regions were amplified from genomic DNA by means of the immunoSEQ Assay, a bias-controlled multiplex PCR. In the original analysis: Within the assay, amplification of reference gene primers was used to estimate how many nucleated cells each sample contained. To quantify the absolute abundance of each unique TCRbeta CDR3 rearrangement, sequence reads were collapsed and filtered. For each sample, productive Simpson clonality was calculated as the square root of Simpson's diversity index across productive rearrangements. The table comes from immuneACCESS by way of TCRdb, which keeps in-frame sequences with V and J called. Part of the clones is missing from these tables; in studies checked, under half for an unresolved V gene and the rest for unknown reasons. From that table come the V and J calls and clone size; the DNA was used to work out D and trimming. This sample is represented by approximately 240,000 clones; approximately 90% of them were singletons. The ten largest clones add up to 3% to 4% of the sample.

The source of this sequence is a woman aged 18-29 years in a cohort exposed to, infected with or recovered from COVID-19 (not recorded which). This receptor chain uses TRBV3-1 (or the pseudogene TRBV3-2) and TRBJ1-1; a confident D gene designation cannot be given. The sequencing sample was made of PBMCs or T cells enriched from blood (not recorded which). This receptor carries the CDR3 CASSQAYKAFF. The bases read TGTGCCAGCAGCCAAGCTTACAAGGCTTTCTTT.